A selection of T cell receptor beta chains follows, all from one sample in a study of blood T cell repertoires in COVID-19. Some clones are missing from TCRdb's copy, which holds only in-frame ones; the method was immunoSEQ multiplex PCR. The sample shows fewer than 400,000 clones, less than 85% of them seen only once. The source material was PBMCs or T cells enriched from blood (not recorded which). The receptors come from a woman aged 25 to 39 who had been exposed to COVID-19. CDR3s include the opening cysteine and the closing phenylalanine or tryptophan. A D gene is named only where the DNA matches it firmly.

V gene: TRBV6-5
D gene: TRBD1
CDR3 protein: CASTFNRGRNSPLHF

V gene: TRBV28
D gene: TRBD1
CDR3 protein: CASSIGTGMNQPQHF

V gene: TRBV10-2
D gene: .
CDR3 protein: CASSYGQSNQPQHF

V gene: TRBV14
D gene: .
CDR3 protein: CASSPPGGVTNTEAFF

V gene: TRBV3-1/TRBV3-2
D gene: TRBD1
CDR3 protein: CASSRDRASYNEQFF

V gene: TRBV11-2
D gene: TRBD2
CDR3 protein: CASSLERRLAGGAIKETQYF

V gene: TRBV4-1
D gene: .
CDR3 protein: CASSKLVNDEQYF

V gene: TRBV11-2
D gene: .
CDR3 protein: CASSSRRDIQYF

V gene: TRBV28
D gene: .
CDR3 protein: CASSFLNSPLHF

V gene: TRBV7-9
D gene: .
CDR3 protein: CASSLQGEKLFF

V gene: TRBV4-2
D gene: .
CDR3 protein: CASSQDKGGGETQYF

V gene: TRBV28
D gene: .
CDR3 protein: CASSLGQKEQPQHF

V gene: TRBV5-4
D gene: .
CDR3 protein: CASSLVQGSGNTIYF

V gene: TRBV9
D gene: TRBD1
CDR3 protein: CASSPGTGIYNEQFF

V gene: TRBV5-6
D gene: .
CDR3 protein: CASSLGDNSYEQYF

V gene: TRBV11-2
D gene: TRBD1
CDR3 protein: CASSPIIRQGETQYF

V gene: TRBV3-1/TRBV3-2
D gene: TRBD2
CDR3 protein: CASSQVSSGTQYF

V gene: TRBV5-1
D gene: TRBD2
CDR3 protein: CASSLAGTSGYEQYF

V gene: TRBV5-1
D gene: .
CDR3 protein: CASTYLNEQFF

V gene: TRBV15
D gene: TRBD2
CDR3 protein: CATSRDLSRGSFLNEQFF

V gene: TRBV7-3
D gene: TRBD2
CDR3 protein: CASSLQGLAGNEQFF